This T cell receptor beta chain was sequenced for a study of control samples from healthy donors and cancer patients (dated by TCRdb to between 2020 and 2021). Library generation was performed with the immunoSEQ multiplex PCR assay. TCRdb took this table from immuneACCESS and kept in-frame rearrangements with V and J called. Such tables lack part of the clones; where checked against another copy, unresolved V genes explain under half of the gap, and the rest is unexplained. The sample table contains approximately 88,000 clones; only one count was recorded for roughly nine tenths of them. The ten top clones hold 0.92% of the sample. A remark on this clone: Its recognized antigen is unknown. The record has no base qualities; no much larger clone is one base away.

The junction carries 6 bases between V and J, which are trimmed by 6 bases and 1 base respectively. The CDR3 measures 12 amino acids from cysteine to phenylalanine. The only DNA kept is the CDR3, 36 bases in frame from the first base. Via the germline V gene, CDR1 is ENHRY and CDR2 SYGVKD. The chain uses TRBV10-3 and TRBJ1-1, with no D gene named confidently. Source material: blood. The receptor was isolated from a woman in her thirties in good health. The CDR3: CAISPQNTEAFF. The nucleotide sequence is TGTGCCATCAGCCCCCAGAACACTGAAGCTTTCTTT.